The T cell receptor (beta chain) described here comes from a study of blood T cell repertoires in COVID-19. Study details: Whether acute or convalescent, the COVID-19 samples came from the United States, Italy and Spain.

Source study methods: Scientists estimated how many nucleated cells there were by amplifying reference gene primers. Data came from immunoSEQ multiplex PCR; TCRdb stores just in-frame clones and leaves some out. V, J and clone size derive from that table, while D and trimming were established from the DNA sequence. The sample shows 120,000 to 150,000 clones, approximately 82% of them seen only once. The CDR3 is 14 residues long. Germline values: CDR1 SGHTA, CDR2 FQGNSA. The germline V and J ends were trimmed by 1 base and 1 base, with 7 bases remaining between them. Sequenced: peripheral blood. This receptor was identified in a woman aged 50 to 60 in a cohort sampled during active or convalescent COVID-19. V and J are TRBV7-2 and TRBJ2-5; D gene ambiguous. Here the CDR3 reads CASSLGGSQETQYF. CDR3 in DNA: TGTGCCAGCAGCTTAGGTGGCAGCCAAGAGACCCAGTACTTC.